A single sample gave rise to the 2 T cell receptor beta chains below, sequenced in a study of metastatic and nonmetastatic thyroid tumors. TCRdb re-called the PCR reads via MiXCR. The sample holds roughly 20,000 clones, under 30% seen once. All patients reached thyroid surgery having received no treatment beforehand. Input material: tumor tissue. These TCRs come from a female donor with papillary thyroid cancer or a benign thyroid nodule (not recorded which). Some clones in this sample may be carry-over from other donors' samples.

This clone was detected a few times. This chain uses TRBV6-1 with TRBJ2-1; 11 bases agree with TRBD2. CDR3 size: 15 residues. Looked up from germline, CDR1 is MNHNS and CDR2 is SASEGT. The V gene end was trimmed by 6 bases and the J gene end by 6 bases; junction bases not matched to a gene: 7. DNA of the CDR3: TGTGCCAGCAGCCATCAGACTAGCGGGATCAATGAGCAGTTCTTC. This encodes CASSHQTSGINEQFF.

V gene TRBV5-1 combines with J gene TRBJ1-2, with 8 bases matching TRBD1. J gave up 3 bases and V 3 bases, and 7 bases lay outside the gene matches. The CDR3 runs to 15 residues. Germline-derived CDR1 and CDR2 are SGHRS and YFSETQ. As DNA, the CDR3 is TGCGCCAGCAGCTCGACAGGGGATAGGTACTATGGCTACACCTTC. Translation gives CASSSTGDRYYGYTF. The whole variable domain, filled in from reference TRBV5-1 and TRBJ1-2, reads KAGVTQTPRYLIKTRGQQVTLSCSPISGHRSVSWYQQTPGQGLQFLFEYFSETQRNKGNFPGRFSGRQFSNSRSEMNVSTLELGDSALYLCASSSTGDRYYGYTFGSGTRLTVV.